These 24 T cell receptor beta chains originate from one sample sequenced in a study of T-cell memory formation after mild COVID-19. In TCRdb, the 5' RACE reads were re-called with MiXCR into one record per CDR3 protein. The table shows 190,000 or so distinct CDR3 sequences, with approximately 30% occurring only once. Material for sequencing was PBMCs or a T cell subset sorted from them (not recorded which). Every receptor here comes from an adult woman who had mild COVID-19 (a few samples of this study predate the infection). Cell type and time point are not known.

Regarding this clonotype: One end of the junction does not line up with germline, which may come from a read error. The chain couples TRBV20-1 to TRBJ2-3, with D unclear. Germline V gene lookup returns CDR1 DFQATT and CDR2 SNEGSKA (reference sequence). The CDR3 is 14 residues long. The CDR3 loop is CRARETYSTDTQYF. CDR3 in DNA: TGCAGAGCTAGAGAGACTTACAGCACAGATACGCAGTATTTT.

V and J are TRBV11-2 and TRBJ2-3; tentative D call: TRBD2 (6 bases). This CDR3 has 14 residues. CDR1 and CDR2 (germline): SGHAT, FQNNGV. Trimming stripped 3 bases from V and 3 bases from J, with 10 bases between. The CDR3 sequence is CASSFGGETDTQYF. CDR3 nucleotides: TGTGCCAGCAGCTTCGGCGGGGAGACAGATACGCAGTATTTT.

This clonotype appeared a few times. CDR3 sequence reads: CASSYERTSGRDAYEQYF. In nucleotides, the CDR3 is TGTGCCAGCAGTTACGAAAGGACTAGCGGGAGGGACGCCTACGAGCAGTACTTC. This chain connects TRBV6-2 or TRBV6-3 to TRBJ2-7, with 15 bases matching TRBD2. The CDR3 length is 18 residues. Germline trimming cut 2 bases from V and 2 bases from J; bases unmatched to any gene: 7. Germline V CDR1 and CDR2: MNHEY, SVGEGT.

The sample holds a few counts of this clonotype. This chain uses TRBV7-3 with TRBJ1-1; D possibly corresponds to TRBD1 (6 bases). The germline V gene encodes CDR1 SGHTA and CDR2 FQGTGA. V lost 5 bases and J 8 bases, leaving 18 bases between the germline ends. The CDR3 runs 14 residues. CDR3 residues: CASSPIQGRLEAFF. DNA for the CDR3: TGTGCCAGCAGCCCTATACAGGGTAGGTTGGAAGCTTTCTTT.

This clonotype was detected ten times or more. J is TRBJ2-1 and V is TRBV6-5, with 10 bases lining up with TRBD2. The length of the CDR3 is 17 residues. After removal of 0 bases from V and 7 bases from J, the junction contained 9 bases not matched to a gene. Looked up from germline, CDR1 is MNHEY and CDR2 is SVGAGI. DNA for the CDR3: TGTGCCAGCAGTTACTCCGTCAGCGGGGGGGCCGGTAATGAGCAGTTCTTC. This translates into CASSYSVSGGAGNEQFF.

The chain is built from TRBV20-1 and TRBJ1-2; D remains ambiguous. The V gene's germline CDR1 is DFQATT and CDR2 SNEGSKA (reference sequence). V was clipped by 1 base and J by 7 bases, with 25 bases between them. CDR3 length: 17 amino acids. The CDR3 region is CSARGLGVAGRSGGYTF. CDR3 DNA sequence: TGCAGTGCTAGAGGTTTGGGAGTGGCAGGCCGGTCGGGTGGCTACACCTTC.

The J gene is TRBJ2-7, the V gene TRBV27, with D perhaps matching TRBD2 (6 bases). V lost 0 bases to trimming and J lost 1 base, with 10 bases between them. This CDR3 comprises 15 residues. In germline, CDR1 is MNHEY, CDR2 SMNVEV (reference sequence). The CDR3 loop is CASSLSRRGSYEQYF. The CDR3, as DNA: TGTGCCAGCAGTTTATCGCGGCGGGGATCCTACGAGCAGTACTTC.

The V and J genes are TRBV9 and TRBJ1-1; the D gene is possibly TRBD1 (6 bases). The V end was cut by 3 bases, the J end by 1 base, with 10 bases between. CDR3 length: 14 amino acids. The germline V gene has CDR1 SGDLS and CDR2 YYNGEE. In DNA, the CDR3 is TGTGCCAGCAGCGCCGTGGACAGGAACACTGAAGCTTTCTTT. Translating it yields CASSAVDRNTEAFF.

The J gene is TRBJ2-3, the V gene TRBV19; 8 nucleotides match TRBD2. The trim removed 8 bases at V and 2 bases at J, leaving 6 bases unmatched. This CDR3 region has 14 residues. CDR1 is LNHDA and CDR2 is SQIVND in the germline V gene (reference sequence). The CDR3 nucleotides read TGTGCCAGTGCTCCGGGACTAGTCACAGATACGCAGTATTTT. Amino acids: CASAPGLVTDTQYF.

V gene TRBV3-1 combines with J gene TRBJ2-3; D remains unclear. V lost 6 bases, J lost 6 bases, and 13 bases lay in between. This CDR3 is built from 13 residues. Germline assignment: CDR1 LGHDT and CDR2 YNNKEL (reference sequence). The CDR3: CASRPQGFDTQYF. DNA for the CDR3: TGTGCCAGCAGACCCCAAGGGTTCGATACGCAGTATTTT.

The CDR3 loop is CASSLGPASGRDTQYF. In nucleotides, the CDR3 is TGTGCCAGCAGCTTAGGTCCGGCTAGCGGTCGAGATACGCAGTATTTT. The rearrangement links TRBV7-2 to TRBJ2-3, with 7 bases aligning to TRBD2. CDR1 is SGHTA, CDR2 FQGNSA, per germline. V lost 1 base to trimming and J lost 5 bases; unmatched junction nucleotides: 9. The CDR3 has 16 residues.

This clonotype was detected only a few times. CDR3 nucleotides: TGCGCCAGCGCCAGGTGGGGGGACACTGAAGCTTTCTTT. It yields the protein CASARWGDTEAFF. V gene TRBV4-1 combines with J gene TRBJ1-1, with D possibly TRBD1 on 5 matching bases. Germline-derived CDR1 and CDR2 are MGHRA and YSYEKL. The CDR3 has 13 residues. Trimming cost V 8 bases and J 3 bases, with 13 bases left between them.

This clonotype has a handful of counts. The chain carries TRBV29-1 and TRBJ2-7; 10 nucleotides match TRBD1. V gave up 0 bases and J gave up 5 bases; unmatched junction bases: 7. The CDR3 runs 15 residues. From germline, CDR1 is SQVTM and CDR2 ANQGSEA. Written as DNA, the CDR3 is TGCAGCGTTGAAGATCCGGGACAGGGGCGACACGAGCAGTACTTC. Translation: CSVEDPGQGRHEQYF.

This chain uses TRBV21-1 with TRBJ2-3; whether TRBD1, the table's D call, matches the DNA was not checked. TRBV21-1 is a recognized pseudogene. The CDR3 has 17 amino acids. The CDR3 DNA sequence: TGTGCCAGCAGCGGAAGGGTCGGACAGCCAATAGGGGATACGCAGTATTTT. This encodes CASSGRVGQPIGDTQYF.

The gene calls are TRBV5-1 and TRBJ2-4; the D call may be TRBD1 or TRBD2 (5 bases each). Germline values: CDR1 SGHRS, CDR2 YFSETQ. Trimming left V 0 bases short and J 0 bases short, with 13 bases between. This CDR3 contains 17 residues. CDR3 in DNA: TGCGCCAGCAGCTTGGTCGGGACGGTTCTAGCCAAAAACATTCAGTACTTC. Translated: CASSLVGTVLAKNIQYF.

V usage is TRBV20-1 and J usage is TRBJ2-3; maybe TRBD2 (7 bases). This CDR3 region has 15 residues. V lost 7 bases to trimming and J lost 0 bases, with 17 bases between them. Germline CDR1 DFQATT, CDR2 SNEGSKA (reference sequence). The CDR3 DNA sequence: TGCAGTGTTAGGGCGCGGGGGCGAAGCACAGATACGCAGTATTTT. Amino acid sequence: CSVRARGRSTDTQYF.

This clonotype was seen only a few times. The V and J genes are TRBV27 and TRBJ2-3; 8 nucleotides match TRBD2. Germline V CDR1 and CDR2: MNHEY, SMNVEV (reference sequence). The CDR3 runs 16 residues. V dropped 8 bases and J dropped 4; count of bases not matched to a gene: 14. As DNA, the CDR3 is TGTGCCAGCTCCCTCTTAGGCGGGGGGTCCTCAGATACGCAGTATTTT. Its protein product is CASSLLGGGSSDTQYF.

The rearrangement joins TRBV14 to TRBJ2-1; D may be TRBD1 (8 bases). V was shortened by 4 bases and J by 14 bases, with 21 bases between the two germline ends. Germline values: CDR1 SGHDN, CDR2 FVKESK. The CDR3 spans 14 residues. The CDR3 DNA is TGTGCCAGCAGCCGCGGACAGGGATGGCGGGAGAAGTTCTTC. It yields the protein CASSRGQGWREKFF.

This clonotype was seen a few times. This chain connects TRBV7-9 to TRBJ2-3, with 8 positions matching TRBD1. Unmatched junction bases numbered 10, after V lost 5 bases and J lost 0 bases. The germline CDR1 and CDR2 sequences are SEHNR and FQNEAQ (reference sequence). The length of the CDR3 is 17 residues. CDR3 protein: CASSAGQVRGSTDTQYF. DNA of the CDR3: TGTGCCAGCAGCGCGGGACAGGTGAGGGGGAGCACAGATACGCAGTATTTT.

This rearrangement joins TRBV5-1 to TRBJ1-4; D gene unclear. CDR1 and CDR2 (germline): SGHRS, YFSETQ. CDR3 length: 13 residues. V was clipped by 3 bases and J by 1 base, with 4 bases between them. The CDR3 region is CASSWRTNEKLFF. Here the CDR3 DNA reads TGCGCCAGCAGCTGGCGAACTAATGAAAAACTGTTTTTT.

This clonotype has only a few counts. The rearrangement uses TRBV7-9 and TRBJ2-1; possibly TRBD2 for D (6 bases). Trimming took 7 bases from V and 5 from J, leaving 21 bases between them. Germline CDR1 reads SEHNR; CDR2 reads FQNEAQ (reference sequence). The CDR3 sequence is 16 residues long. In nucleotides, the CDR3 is TGTGCCAGCAACTCTCCCGGTAGCGGAACCCACAATGAGCAGTTCTTC. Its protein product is CASNSPGSGTHNEQFF.

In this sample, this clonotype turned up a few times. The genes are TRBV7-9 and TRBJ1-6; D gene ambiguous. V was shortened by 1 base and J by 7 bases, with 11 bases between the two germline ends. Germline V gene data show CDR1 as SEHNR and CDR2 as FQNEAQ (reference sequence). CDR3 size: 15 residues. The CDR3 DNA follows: TGTGCCAGCAGCTTAGACGGGTACCGGAATTCACCCCTCCACTTT. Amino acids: CASSLDGYRNSPLHF.

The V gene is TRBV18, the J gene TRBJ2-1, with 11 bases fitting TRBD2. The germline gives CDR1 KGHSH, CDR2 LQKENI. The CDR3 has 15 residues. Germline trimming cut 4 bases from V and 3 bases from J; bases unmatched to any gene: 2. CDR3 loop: CASSQTSGDYNEQFF. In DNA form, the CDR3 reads TGTGCCAGCTCACAGACTAGCGGGGACTACAATGAGCAGTTCTTC.

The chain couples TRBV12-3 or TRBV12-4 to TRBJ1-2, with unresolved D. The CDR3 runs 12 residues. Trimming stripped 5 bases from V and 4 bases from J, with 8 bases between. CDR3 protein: CASSREFYGYTF. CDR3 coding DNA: TGTGCCAGCAGTCGTGAATTCTATGGCTACACCTTC.